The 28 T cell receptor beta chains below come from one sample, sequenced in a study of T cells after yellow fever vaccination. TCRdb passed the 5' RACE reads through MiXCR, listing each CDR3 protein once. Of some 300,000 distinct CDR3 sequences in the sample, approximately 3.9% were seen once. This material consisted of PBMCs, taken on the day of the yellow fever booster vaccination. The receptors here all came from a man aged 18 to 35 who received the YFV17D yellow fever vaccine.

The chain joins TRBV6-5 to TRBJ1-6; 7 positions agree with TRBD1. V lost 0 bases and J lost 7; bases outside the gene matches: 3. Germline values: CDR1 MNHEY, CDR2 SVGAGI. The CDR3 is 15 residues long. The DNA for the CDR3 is TGTGCCAGCAGTTACTCGACAGGGAGGAATTCACCCCTCCACTTT. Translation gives CASSYSTGRNSPLHF.

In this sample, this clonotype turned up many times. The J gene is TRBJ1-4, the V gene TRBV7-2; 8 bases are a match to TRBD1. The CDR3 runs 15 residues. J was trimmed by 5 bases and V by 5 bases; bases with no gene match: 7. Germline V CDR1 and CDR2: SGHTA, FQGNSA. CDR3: CASSQWDRLNEKLFF. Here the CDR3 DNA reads TGTGCCAGCAGCCAGTGGGACAGGTTGAATGAAAAACTGTTTTTT.

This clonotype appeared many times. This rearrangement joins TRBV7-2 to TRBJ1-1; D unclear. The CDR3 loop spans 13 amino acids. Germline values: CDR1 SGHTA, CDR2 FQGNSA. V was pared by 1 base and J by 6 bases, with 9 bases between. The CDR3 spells CASSLEYIAEAFF. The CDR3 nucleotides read TGTGCCAGCAGCTTAGAGTACATAGCTGAAGCTTTCTTT.

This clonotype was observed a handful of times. The CDR3 is CASSQDGAGAWPQHF. CDR3 in DNA: TGTGCCAGCAGCCAAGATGGAGCAGGCGCCTGGCCCCAGCATTTT. The chain is built from TRBV4-2 and TRBJ1-5; D uncertain. V lost 0 bases and J 9 bases, leaving 15 bases between the germline ends. The CDR3 covers 15 residues. CDR1 is LGHNA and CDR2 is YNFKEQ in the germline V gene.

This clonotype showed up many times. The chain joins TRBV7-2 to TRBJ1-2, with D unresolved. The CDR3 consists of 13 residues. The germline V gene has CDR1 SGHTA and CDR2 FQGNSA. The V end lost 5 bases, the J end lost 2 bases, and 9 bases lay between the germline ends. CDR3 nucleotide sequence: TGTGCCAGCAGCCCCGACGGAAACTATGGCTACACCTTC. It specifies CASSPDGNYGYTF. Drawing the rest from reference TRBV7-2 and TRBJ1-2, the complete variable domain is GAGVSQSPSNKVTEKGKDVELRCDPISGHTALYWYRQSLGQGLEFLIYFQGNSAPDKSGLPSDRFSAERTGGSVSTLTIQRTQQEDSAVYLCASSPDGNYGYTFGSGTRLTVV.

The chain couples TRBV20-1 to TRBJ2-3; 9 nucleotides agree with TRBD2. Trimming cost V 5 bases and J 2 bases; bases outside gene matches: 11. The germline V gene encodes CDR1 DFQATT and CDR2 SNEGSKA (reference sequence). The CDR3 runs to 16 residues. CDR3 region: CSAPGASGETTDTQYF. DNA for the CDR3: TGCAGTGCTCCGGGGGCTAGCGGGGAGACCACAGATACGCAGTATTTT.

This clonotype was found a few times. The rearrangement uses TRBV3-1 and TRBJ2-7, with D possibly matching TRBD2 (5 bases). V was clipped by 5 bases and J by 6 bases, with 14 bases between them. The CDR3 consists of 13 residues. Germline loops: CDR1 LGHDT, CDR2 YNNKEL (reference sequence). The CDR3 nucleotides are TGTGCCAGCAGCTTCGCGGGCTTCACCGAGCAGTACGTC. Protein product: CASSFAGFTEQYV.

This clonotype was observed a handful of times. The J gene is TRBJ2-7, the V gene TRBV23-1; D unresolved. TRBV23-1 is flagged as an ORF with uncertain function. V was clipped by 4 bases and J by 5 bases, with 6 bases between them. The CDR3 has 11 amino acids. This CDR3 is CASSRYDEQYF. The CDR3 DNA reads TGCGCCAGCAGTCGGTACGACGAGCAGTACTTC.

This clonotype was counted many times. The CDR3 region has the DNA TGCAGTGCTAGCCCTCGGGGACCCGCAACGTTAGCCAAAAACATTCAGTACTTC. Protein product: CSASPRGPATLAKNIQYF. V usage is TRBV20-1 and J usage is TRBJ2-4; tentatively, D is TRBD1 or TRBD2 (5 bases each). Trimming cost V 3 bases and J 0 bases, with 21 bases left between them. The CDR3 has 18 residues. Germline lookup yields CDR1 DFQATT and CDR2 SNEGSKA (reference sequence).

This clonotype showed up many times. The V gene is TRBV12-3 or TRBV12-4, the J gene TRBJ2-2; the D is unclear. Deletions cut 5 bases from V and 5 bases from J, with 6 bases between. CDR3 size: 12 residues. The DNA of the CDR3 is TGTGCCAGCAGTACTCAGACCGGGGAGCTGTTTTTT. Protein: CASSTQTGELFF.

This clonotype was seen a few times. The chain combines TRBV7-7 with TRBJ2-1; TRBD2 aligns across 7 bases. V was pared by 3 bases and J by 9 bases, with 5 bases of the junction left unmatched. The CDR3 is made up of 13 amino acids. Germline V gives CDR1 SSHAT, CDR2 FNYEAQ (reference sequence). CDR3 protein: CASSLWGGTEQFF. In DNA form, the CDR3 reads TGTGCCAGCAGCTTGTGGGGGGGGACTGAGCAGTTCTTC.

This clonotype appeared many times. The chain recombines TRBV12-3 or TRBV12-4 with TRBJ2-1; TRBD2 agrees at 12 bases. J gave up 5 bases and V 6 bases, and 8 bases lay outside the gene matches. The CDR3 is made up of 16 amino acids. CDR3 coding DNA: TGTGCCAGCAGGGTATCTAGCGGGGGGGCCGACAATGAGCAGTTCTTC. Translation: CASRVSSGGADNEQFF.

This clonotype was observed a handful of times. The CDR3 bases are TGTGCCAGCAGCCCACTCTTGGACTATGGCTACACCTTC. Protein: CASSPLLDYGYTF. The chain is built from TRBV7-2 and TRBJ1-2; D is ambiguous. From germline, CDR1 is SGHTA and CDR2 FQGNSA. The CDR3 is 13 residues long. Trimming removed 5 bases at V and 3 bases at J, with 10 bases between.

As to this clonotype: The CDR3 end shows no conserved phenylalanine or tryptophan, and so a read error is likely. CDR3 residues: CASSVDGGSTEAFL. The CDR3 nucleotides read TGTGCCAGCAGCGTAGATGGGGGGAGTACTGAAGCTTTCTTG. V and J are TRBV9 and TRBJ1-1; possible D gene TRBD1, 5 bases. CDR3 length: 14 residues. Germline V gene data show CDR1 as SGDLS and CDR2 as YYNGEE. With 0 bases removed from V and 5 bases from J, the gap between germline ends came to 11 bases.

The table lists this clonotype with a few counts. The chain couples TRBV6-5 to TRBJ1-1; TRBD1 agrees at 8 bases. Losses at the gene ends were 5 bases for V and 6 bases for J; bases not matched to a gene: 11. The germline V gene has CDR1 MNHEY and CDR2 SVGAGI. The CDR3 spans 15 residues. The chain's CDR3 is CASSRMTGDAAEAFF. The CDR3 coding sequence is TGTGCCAGCAGTCGGATGACAGGGGATGCGGCTGAAGCTTTCTTT.

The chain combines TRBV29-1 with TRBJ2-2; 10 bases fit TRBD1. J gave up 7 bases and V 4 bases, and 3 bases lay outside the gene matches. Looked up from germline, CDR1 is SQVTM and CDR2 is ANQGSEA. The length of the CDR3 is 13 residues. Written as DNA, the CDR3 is TGCAGCGTTGGGGGACAGGGGCACGGGGAGCTGTTTTTT. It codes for CSVGGQGHGELFF.

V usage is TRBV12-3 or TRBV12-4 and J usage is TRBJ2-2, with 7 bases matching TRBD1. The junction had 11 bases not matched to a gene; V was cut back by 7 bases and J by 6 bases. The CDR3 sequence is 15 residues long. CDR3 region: CASTPIQTGSGELFF. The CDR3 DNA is TGTGCCAGCACCCCGATTCAGACAGGGTCCGGGGAGCTGTTTTTT.

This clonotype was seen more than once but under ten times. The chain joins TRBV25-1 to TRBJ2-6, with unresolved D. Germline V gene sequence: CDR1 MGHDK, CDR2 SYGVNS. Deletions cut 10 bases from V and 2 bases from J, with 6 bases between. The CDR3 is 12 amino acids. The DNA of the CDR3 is TGTGCCACCCAGGCTGGGGCCAACGTCCTGACTTTC. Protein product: CATQAGANVLTF.

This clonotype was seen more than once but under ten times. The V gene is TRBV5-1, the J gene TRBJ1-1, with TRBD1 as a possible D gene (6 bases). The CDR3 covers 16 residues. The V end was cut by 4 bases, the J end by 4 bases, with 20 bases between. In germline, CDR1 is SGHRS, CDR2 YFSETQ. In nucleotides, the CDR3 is TGCGCCAGCAGCCTACCCTCAGGGGCCCGGGGCACTGAAGCTTTCTTT. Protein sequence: CASSLPSGARGTEAFF.

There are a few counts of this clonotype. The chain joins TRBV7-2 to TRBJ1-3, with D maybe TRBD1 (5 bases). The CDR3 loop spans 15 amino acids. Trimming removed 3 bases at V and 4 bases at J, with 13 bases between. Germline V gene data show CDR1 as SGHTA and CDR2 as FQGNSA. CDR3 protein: CASSLGGRMGNTIYF. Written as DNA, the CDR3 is TGTGCCAGCAGCTTGGGGGGGAGAATGGGAAACACCATATATTTT.

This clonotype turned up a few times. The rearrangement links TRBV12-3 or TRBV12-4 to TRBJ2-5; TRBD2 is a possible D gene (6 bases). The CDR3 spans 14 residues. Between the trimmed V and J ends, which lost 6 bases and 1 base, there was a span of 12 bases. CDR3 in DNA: TGTGCCAGCAGCCTAGCGACGTTCCAAGAGACCCAGTACTTC. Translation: CASSLATFQETQYF.

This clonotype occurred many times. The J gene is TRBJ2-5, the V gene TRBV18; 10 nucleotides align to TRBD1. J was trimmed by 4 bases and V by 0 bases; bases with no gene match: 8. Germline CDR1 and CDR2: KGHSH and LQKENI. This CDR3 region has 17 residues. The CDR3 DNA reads TGTGCCAGCTCACCACCACTTCGACAGGGGGCAGGAGAGACCCAGTACTTC. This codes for CASSPPLRQGAGETQYF.

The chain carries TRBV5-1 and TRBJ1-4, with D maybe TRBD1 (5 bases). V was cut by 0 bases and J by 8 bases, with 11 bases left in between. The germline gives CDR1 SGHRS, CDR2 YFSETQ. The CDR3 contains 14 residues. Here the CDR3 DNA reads TGCGCCAGCAGCTTGGTGGGGGAACAAGAAAAACTGTTTTTT. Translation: CASSLVGEQEKLFF.

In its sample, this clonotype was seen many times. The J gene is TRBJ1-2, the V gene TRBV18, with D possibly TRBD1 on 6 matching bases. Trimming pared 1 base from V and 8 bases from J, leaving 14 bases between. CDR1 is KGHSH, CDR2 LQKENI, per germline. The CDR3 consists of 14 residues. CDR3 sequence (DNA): TGTGCCAGCTCACCACAGGGGGGCCCCGGCGGCTACACCTTC. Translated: CASSPQGGPGGYTF.

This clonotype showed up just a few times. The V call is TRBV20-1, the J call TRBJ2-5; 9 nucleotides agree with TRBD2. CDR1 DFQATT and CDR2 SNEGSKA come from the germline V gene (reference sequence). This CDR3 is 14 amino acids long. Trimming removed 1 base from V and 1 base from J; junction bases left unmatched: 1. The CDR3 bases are TGCAGTGCTAGAGGGCGGGGGGGCCAAGAGACCCAGTACTTC. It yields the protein CSARGRGGQETQYF.

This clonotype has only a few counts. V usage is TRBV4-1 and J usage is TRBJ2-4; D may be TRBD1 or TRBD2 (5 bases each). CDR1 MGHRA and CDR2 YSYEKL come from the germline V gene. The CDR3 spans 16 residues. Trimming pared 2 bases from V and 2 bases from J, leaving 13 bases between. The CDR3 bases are TGCGCCAGCAGCCAATGGACTCAGGGAACCAAAAACATTCAGTACTTC. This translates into CASSQWTQGTKNIQYF.

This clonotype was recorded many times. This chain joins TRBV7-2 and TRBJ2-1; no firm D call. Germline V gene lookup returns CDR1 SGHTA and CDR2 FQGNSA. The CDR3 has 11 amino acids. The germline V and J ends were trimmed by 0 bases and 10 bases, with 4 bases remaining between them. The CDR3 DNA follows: TGTGCCAGCAGCTTAGCTCCGGAGCAGTTCTTC. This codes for CASSLAPEQFF.

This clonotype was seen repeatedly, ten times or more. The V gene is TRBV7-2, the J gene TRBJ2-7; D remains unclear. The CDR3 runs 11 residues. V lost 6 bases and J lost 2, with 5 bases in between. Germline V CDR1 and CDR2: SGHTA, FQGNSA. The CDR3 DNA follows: TGTGCCAGCAGTCGTACCTACGAGCAGTACTTC. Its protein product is CASSRTYEQYF.